Described below is a single TCR beta chain sequence and its context. Its target is unknown. Using immunoSEQ multiplex PCR, the repertoire was profiled, and TCRdb retains in-frame clones only, with some absent. This sample has tens of thousands of clones, with roughly 80% found just once. Trimming removed 5 bases from V and 4 bases from J, with 12 bases in between. In germline, CDR1 is MDHEN, CDR2 SYDVKM. The CDR3 runs to 13 residues. The data were obtained in a study of T cell responses to AZD1222 COVID-19 vaccine. Findings of the study overall: Vaccine-associated CD4 TCRs ranged over spike, dominating at 160-218 and 743-854.

The sample consisted of peripheral blood, taken 28 days after the second AZD1222 dose. This TCR was recovered from an adult who received the AZD1222 COVID-19 vaccine. The chain is built from TRBV28 and TRBJ2-7; unclear D gene. CDR3 DNA sequence: TGTGCCAGCAGTCGACGGGCCCAGTACGAGCAGTACTTC. This encodes CASSRRAQYEQYF.